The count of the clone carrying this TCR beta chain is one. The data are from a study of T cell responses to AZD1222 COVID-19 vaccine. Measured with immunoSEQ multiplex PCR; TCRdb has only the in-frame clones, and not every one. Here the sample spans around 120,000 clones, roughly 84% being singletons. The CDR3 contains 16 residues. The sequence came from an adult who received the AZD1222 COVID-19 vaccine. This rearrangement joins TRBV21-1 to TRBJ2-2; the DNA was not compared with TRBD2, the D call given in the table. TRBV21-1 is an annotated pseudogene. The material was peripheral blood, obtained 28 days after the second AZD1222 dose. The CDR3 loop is CASSKASSLKTGELFF. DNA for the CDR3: TGTGCCAGCAGCAAAGCGAGTTCCCTCAAAACCGGGGAGCTGTTTTTT.